The sequence of this T cell receptor beta chain was determined in a study of identical twins (dated by TCRdb to 2016 to 2017). Regarding the complete study: TCR alpha and beta repertoires from monozygotic twins, unrelated adults of various ages and cord blood were deep-sequenced to test whether fetal clonotypes persist. To rule out contamination, the twin experiments were replicated at different times with different library preparation protocols.

From a lookup of the germline V gene, CDR1 and CDR2 are MNHNS and SASEGT. The V end loses 5 bases and the J end loses 2 bases, and a stretch of 10 bases separates them. Spanning cysteine to phenylalanine, the CDR3 consists of 13 amino acids. This entry keeps only the CDR3 DNA: 39 bases, framed from base 1. This clonotype was recorded a few times. The antigen it recognizes is unknown. The record has no base qualities; no much larger clone is one base away. All donors were healthy Caucasians. Three pairs of female monozygotic twins, all aged about 18 to 29 years, were included in the twin cohort. The RNA used for TCR libraries was isolated from peripheral blood mononuclear cells. Library generation was performed with 5' RACE. The sequencing machine was an Illumina HiSeq 2000. A universal primer binding site was added through template switching, and the final cDNA carried a unique molecular identifier so that TCR cDNA molecules could be counted accurately. Specific primers in the conserved constant-segment region were used to synthesize first-strand cDNA for TCR alpha and beta chains. To control for contamination, each cDNA library was double barcoded with a SMART-Mk sample barcode plus Illumina barcodes. TruSeq adapter sequences along with Illumina sample barcodes were introduced in two successive PCR steps. TCR alpha and beta cDNA libraries were sequenced on the Illumina HiSeq platform with custom primers. The paper's processing steps were these. Raw reads were processed with MiGEC to extract unique molecular identifiers, and MiXCR was used to determine CDR3 positions. Recombination models were inferred per individual with the repgenHMM and IGoR tools using an EM algorithm. Shared clonotype analysis was performed with the tcR package in R, normalizing sharing by the product of cloneset sizes. To study raw recombination without the effects of thymic and clonal selection, out-of-frame nonproductive sequences were analyzed. In TCRdb, the public reads were trimmed at Q25 with fastp and aligned with MiXCR, with productive beta chains retained. Every CDR3 protein is listed once, alongside the most common genes and DNA of its rows. The V and J calls and clone size are TCRdb's, not the authors'. This sample comprises roughly 720,000 distinct CDR3 sequences, 15% to 20% of them detected only once. The ten largest clonotypes hold roughly 13% of the sample.

Findings and caveats that apply to the study as a whole: Conclusions relied on cross-sectional statistical analysis, since the same donors could not be followed over many years. Compared with coincidental sharing between unrelated individuals, an excess of low generation-probability sequences was observed among out-of-frame TCR alpha sequences shared between twins. In monozygotic twins, out-of-frame TCR alpha sharing was systematically underestimated by recombination models, although the models agreed with sharing between unrelated individuals. Invariant T cells such as MAIT and iNKT could partly confound zero-insertion analyses, although diverse VJ usage argued against such confounding for most clonotypes. In beta out-of-frame sequences, excess twin sharing was weaker, because having fewer shared sequences lowered the signal-to-noise ratio. Fewer insertions were carried by abundant cord blood beta clonotypes, a similar but weaker trend appeared in young adult naive repertoires, and no such trend appeared in memory repertoires.

The same specimen was also included in a second study, on T cells expressing NK-cell markers. As described in the second report: In sorted CD3+CD56+NKG2C+, CD3+CD56+NKG2C- and CD3+CD56-NKG2C+ T-cell subsets from about eight donors, TCR beta-chain repertoires were profiled. Among the eight sequenced donors, only one was HCMV-seronegative, while the other seven were HCMV-seropositive. To restrict sorting to alphabetaTCR-expressing T cells, an anti-gammadeltaTCR antibody was added in several experiments. In several donors, the dominant CD3+CD56+NKG2C+ clonotypes ranked among the top 10 CD8+ clonotypes, making up roughly 1.0-7.0% of CD8+ T cells. Those dominant clonotypes were again the most abundant among CD3+CD56-NKG2C+ cells in four donors, at about 28.3-60.1%. Whether the expanded NKG2C-expressing T cell clones were specific for HCMV antigens was left unclear. All eight donors whose samples were sequenced were randomly selected healthy volunteers, three of them men and five women. A commercial ELISA kit detecting HCMV-specific IgG in serum was used to determine HCMV serostatus. Bulk peripheral blood T-cell repertoires were additionally sequenced from unsorted PBMC for six donors. MIGEC was used to demultiplex reads and group reads by UMI, and MiTCR was used to assemble and quantify clonotypes. To remove erroneous sequences, TCR cDNA sequences were retained only when supported by two or more reads. Downstream repertoire analysis used the tcR package, and clonotypes were matched across fractions by CDR3 nucleotide sequence plus V segment. VDJmatch was used to annotate antigen specificity against VDJdb, with one amino acid substitution in CDR3 permitted.

The sequence links TRBV6-1 to TRBJ2-7, with no reliable assignment of the D segment. Specimen: PBMCs. The source is a woman between 18 and 30 years old in good health. The CDR3 here reads CASSSPIAYEQYF. Read as DNA, the sequence is TGTGCCAGCAGTAGTCCCATTGCCTACGAGCAGTACTTC.